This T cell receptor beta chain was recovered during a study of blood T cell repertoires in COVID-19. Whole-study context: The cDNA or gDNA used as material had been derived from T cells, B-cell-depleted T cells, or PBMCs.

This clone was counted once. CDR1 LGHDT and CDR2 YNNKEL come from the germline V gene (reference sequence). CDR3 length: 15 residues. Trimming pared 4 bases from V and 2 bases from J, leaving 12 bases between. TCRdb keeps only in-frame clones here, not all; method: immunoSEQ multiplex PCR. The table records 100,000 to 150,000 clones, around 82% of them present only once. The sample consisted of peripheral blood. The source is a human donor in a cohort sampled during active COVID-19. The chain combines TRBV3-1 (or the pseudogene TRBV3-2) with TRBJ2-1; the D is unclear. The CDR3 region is CASSRDMSPYNEQFF. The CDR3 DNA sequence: TGTGCCAGCAGCCGCGACATGTCGCCCTACAATGAGCAGTTCTTC.